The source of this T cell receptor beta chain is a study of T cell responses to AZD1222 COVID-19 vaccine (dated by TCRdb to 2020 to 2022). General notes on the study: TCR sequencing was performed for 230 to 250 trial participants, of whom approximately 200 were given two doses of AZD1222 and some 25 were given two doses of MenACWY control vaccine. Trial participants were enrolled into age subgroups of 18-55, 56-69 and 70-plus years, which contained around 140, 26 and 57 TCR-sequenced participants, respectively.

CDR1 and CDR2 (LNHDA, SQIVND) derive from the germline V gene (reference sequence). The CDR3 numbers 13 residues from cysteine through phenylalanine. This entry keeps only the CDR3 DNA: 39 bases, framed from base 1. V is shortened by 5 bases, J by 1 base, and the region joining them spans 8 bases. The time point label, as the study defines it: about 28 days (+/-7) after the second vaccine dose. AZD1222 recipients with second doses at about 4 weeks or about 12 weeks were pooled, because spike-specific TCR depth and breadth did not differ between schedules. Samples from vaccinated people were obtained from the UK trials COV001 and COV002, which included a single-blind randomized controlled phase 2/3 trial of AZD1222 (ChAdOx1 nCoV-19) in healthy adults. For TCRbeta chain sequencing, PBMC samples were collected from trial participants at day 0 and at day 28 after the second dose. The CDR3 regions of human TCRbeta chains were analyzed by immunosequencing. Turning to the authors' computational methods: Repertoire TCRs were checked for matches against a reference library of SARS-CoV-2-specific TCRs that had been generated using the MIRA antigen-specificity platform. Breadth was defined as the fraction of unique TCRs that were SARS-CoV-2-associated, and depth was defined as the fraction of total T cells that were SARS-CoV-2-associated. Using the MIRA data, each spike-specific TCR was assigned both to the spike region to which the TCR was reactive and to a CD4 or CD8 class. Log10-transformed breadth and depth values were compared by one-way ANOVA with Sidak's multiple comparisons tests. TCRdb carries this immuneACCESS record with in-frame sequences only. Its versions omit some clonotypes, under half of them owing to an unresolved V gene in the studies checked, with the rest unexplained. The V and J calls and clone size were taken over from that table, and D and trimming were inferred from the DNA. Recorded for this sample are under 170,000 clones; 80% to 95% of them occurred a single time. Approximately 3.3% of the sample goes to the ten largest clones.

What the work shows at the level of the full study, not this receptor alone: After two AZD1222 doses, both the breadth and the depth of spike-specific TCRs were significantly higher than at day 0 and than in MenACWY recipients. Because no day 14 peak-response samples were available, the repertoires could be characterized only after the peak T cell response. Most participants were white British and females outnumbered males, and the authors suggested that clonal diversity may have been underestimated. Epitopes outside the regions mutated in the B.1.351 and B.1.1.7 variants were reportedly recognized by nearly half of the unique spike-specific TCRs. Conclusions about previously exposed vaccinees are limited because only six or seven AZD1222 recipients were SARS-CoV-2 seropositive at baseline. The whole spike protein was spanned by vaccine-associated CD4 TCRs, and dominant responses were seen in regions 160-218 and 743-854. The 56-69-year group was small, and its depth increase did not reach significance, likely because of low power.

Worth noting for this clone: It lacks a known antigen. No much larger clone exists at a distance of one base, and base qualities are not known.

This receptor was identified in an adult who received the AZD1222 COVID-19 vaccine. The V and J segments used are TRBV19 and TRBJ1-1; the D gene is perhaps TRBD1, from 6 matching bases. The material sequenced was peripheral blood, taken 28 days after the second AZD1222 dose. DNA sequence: TGTGCCAGTAGTCAACAGGGGAACACTGAAGCTTTCTTT. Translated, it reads CASSQQGNTEAFF.